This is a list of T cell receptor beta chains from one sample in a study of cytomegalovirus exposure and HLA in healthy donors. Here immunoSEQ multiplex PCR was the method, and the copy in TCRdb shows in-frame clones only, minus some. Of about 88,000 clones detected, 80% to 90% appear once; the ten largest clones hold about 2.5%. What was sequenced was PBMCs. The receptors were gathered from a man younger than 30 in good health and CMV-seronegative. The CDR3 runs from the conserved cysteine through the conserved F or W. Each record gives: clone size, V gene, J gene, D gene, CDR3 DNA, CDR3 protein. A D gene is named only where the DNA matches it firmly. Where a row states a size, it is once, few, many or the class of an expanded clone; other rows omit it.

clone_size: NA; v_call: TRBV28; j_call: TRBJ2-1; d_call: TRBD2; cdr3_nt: TGTGCCAGCATGGGGACTAATTCCAATGAGCAGTTCTTC; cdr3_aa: CASMGTNSNEQFF
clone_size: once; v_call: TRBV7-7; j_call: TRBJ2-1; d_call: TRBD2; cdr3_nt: TGTGCCAGCAGCTTAGTTACTAGCGGGATCGGCAATGAGCAGTTCTTC; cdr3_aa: CASSLVTSGIGNEQFF
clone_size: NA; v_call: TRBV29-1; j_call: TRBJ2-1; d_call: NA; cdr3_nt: TGCAGCGTTGTGAGGGGAGGTCGCAATGAGCAGTTCTTC; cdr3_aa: CSVVRGGRNEQFF
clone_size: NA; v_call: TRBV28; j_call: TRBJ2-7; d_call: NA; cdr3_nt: TGTGCCAGCAGCCAAGGCGGGGTCTCCTACGAGCAGTACTTC; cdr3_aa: CASSQGGVSYEQYF
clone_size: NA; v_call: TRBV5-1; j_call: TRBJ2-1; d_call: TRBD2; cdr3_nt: TGCGCCAGCAGCTTGACTAGCGGGAGCATTGAGCAGTTCTTC; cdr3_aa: CASSLTSGSIEQFF
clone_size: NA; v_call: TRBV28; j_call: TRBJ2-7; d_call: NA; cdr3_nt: TGTGCCAGCAGTAAATACAGGGAACCCTACGAGCAGTACTTC; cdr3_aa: CASSKYREPYEQYF
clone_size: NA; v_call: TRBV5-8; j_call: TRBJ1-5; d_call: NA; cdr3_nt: TGTGCCAGCAGCTTGGCAGACACAGATTATAGCAATCAGCCCCAGCATTTT; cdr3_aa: CASSLADTDYSNQPQHF
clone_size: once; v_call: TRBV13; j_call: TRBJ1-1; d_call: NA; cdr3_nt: TGTGCCAGCAGCTTAAATCAGGGAAAAGACACTGAAGCTTTCTTT; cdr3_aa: CASSLNQGKDTEAFF
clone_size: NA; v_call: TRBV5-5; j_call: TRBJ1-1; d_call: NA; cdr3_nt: TGTGCCAGCAGCTTGGCCTTAGGCAGGGTCACTGAAGCTTTCTTT; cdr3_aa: CASSLALGRVTEAFF
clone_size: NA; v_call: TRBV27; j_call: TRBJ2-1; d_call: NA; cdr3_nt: TGTGCCAGCAGGGGTACGTTAGCGGATACACACAATGAGCAGTTCTTC; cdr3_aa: CASRGTLADTHNEQFF
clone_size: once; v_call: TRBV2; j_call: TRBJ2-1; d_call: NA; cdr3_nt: TGTGCCAGCAGTTCGCTGGTTGGACAGAAAAATGAGCAGTTCTTC; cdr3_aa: CASSSLVGQKNEQFF
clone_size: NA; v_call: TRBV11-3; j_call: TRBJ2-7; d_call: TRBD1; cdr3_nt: TGTGCCAGCAGCTTCGGGACAGGGCCCTACGAGCAGTACTTC; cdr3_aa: CASSFGTGPYEQYF
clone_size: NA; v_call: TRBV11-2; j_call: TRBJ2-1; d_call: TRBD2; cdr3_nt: TGTGCCAGCAGCTTAGATGGATTTAGAAGCGGGATAGCCTACAATGAGCAGTTCTTC; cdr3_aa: CASSLDGFRSGIAYNEQFF
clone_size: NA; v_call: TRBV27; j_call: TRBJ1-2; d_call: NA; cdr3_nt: TGTGCCAGCACCGACGGTGGGCCCAGGTCTGGCTACACCTTC; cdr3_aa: CASTDGGPRSGYTF
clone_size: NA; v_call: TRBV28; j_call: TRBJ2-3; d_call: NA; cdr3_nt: TGTGCCAGCAGTTTATCGGGACTCCCAGATACGCAGTATTTT; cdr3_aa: CASSLSGLPDTQYF
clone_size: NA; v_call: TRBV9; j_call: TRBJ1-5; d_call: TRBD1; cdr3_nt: TGTGCCAGCAGCGGAAACAGGGGAAGTGAGCAGCCCCAGCATTTT; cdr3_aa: CASSGNRGSEQPQHF
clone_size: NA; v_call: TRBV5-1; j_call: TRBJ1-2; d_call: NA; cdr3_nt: TGCGCCAGCAGCTTAGAAGGGACAACCATATATGGCTACACCTTC; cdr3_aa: CASSLEGTTIYGYTF
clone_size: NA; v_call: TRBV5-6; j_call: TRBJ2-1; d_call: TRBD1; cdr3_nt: TGTGCCAGCAGCTTGCAAAACAGGGGCTCCGATGAGCAGTTCTTC; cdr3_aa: CASSLQNRGSDEQFF
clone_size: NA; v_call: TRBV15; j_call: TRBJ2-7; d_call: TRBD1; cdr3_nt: TGTGCCACCAGCACGAGACAGGGGTTAAACGAGCAGTACTTC; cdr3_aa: CATSTRQGLNEQYF
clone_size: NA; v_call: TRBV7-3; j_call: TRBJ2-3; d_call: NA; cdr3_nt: TGTGCCAGCAGCTTTGAGAGGGCAGATACGCAGTATTTT; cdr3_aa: CASSFERADTQYF
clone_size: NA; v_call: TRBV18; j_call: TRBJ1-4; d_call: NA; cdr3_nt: TGTGCCAGCTCACCGGCGGTCAATGAAAAACTGTTTTTT; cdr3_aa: CASSPAVNEKLFF
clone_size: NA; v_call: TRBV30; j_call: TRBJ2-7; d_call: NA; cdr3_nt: TGTGCCTGGAGTAAGGGGGACACGGGACACTACGAGCAGTACTTC; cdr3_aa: CAWSKGDTGHYEQYF
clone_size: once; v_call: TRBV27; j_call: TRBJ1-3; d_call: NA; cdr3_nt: TGTGCCAGCAGTTTAAGGGGGAGCTCTGGAAACACCATATATTTT; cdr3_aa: CASSLRGSSGNTIYF
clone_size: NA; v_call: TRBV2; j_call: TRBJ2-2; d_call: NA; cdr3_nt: TGTGCCACCACGGGGAGAGCGAACACCGGGGAGCTGTTTTTT; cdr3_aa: CATTGRANTGELFF
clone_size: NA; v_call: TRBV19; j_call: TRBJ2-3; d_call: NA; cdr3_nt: TGTGCCAGTACCTTCGGAGGGGGCGCAGATACGCAGTATTTT; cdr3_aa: CASTFGGGADTQYF
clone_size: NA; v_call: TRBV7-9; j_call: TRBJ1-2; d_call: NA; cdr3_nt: TGTGCCAGCAGCCTGGGCGGGCTCCTGGGGTATGGCTACACCTTC; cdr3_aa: CASSLGGLLGYGYTF